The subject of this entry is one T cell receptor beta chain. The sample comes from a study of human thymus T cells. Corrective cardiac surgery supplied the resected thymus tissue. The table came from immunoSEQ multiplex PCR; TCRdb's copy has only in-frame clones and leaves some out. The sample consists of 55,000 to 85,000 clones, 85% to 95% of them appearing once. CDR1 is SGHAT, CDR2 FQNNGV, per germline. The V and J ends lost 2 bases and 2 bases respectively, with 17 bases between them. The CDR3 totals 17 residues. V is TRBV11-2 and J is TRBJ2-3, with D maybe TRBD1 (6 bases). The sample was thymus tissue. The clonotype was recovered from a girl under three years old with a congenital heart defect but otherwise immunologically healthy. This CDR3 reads CASSLLAWTEDTDTQYF. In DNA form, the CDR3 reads TGTGCCAGCAGCTTACTGGCCTGGACAGAAGACACAGATACGCAGTATTTT.